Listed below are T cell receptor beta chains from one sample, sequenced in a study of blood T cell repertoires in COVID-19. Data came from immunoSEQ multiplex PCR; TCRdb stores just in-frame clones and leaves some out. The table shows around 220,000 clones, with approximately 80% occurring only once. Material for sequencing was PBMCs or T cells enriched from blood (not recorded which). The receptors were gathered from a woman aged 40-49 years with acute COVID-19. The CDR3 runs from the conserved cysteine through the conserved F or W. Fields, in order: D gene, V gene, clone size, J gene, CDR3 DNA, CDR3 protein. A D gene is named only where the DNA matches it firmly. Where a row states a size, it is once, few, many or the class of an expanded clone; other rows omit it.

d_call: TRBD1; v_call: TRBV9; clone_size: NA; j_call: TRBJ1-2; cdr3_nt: TGTGCCAGCAGCGACCCCCCGGGACAGGGAAACTATGGCTACACCTTC; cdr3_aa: CASSDPPGQGNYGYTF
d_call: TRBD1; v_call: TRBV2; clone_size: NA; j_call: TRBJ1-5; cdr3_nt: TGTGCCAGCAGTGTTCGGGGACAGGGCAATCAGCCCCAGCATTTT; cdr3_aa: CASSVRGQGNQPQHF
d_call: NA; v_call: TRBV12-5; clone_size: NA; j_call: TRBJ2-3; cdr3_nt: TGTGCTAGTGGTTTGGATATATCCAGAAACCGGTATTTT; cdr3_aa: CASGLDISRNRYF
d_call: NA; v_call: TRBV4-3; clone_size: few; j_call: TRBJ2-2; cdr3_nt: TGCGCCAGCAGCCAAGAACGAGGGAGTACCTACCGGGGGGAGCTGTTTTTT; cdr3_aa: CASSQERGSTYRGELFF
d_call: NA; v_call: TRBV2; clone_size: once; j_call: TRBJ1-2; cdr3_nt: TGTGCCAGCAGTGAAAGTTACAGGGCTAACTATGGCTACACCTTC; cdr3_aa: CASSESYRANYGYTF
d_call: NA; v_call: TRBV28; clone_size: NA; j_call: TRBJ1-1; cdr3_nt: TGTGCCAGCAGTTTGGAACAGGTTCGAACTGAAGCTTTCTTT; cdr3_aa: CASSLEQVRTEAFF
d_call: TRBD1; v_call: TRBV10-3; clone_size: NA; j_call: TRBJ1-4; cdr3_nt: TGTGCCATCAGTGAGTCGGGTACAGGGGCTAATGAAAAACTGTTTTTT; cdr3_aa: CAISESGTGANEKLFF
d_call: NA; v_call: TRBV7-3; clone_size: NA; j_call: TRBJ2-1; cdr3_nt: TGTGCCAGCACGGGATTGATGAGGAATGAGCAGTTCTTC; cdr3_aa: CASTGLMRNEQFF
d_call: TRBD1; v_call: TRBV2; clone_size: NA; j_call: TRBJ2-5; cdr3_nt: TGTGCCAGCAGTGGAACCGGGACAGGGTTCGCGAAGACCCAGTACTTC; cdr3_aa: CASSGTGTGFAKTQYF
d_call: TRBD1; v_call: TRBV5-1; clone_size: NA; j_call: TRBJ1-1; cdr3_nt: TGCGCCAGCAGCCCACGTACAGGGGGGAACACTGAAGCTTTCTTT; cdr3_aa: CASSPRTGGNTEAFF
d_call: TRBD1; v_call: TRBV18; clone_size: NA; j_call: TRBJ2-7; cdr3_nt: TGTGCCAGCTCACGCGACAGGGGAGTATTGTACGAGCAGTACTTC; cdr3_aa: CASSRDRGVLYEQYF
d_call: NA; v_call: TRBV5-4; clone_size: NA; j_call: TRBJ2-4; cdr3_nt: TGTGCCAGCAGTGACAAGGGGCCAGAAAACATTCAGTACTTC; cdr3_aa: CASSDKGPENIQYF
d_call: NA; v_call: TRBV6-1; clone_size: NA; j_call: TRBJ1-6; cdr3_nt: TGTGCCAGCAGTGAAGACCCGGAGTCACCCCTCCACTTT; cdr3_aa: CASSEDPESPLHF
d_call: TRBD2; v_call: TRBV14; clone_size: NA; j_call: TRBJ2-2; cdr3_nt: TGTGCCAGCAGCCAAGTTGGACTAGCGAGGGGGGAGCTGTTTTTT; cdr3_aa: CASSQVGLARGELFF
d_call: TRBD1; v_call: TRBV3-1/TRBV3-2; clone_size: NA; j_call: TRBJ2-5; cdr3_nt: TGTGCCAGCAGTCTTAGGGGACAGTCCCAAGAGACCCAGTACTTC; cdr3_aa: CASSLRGQSQETQYF
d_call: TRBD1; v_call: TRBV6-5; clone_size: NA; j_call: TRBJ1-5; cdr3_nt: TGTGCCAGCAGTACCAGACAGGGTTCTGCTCAGCCCCAGCATTTT; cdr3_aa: CASSTRQGSAQPQHF
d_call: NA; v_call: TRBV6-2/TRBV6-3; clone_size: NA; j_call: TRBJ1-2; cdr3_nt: TGTGCCAGCAGCCCCCGGAACAGGCGCTATGGCTACACCTTC; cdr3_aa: CASSPRNRRYGYTF
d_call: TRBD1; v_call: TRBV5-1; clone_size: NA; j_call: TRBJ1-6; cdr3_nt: TGCGCCAGCAGCCCAGGGACAGGGGGTTCACCCCTCCACTTT; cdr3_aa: CASSPGTGGSPLHF
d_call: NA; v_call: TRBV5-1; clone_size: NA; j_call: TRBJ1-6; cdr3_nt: TGCGCCAGCAGCTTGGGACAGGAGAATTCACCCCTCCACTTT; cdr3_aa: CASSLGQENSPLHF
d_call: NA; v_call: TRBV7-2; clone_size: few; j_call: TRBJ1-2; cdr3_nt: TGTGCCAGCAGCTTAGGCACCAGGGCGCCAAGCGGCTACACCTTC; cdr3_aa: CASSLGTRAPSGYTF
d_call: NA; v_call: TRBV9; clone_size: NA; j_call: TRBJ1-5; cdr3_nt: TGTGCCAGCAGCCCCCAACACGGGGATTATAGCAATCAGCCCCAGCATTTT; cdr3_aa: CASSPQHGDYSNQPQHF
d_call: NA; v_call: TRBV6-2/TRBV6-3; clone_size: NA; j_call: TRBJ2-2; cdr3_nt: TGTGCCAGCAGTTACTCGGGAGTTGGTACCGGGGAGCTGTTTTTT; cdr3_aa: CASSYSGVGTGELFF
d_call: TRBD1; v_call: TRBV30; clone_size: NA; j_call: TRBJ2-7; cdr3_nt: TGTGCCTGGAGTCAGGGGGCCCTCATGTACGAGCAGTACTTC; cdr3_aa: CAWSQGALMYEQYF
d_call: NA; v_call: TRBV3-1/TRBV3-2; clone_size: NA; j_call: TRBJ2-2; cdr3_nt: TGTGCCAGCGCCTCTCGCGGGACAGCCGGAAACACCGGGGAGCTGTTTTTT; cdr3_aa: CASASRGTAGNTGELFF
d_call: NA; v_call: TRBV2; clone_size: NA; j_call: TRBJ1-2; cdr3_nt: TGTGCCAGCAGTGGAAACAGGGTCGGCTATGGCTACACCTTC; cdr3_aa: CASSGNRVGYGYTF
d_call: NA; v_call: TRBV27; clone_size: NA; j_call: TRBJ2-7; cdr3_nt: TGTGCCAGCAGTTTATGGGGAGGCGAGCAGTACTTC; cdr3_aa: CASSLWGGEQYF
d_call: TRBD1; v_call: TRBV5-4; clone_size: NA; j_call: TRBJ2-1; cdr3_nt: TGTGCCAGCAGCGCGGGTGGACAGGGGGTTGGGAATGAGCAGTTCTTC; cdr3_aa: CASSAGGQGVGNEQFF